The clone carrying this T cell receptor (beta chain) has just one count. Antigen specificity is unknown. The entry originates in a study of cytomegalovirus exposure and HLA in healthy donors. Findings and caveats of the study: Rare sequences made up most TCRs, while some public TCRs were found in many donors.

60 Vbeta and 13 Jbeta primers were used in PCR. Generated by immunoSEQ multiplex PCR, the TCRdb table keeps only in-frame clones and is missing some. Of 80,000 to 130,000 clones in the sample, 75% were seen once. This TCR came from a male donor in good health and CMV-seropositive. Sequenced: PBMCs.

DNA for the CDR3: TGTGCCAGCAGCCAGGACAGGGTCTCCATTAGGATTTATAATTCACCCCTCCACTTT. Its translation is CASSQDRVSIRIYNSPLHF. This chain connects TRBV4-2 to TRBJ1-6; 8 nucleotides line up with TRBD1. CDR3 length equals 19 residues. Trimming at V came to 3 bases and at J to 4 bases, leaving 14 bases not matched to a gene. Germline values: CDR1 LGHNA, CDR2 YNFKEQ.